The 4 T cell receptor beta chains listed next were all sequenced from one sample in a study of beta chain features in type 1 diabetes. Study results and limitations: Type 1 diabetes patients had TCRB CDR3s that were shorter (moderately but significantly so) in all four CD4+ subsets.

Antigens for these TCRs are unknown. Expressed TCRB transcripts were sequenced, since all the RNA that had been isolated was reverse transcribed. Assay: immunoSEQ multiplex PCR; the TCRdb copy retains only in-frame clones and omits some. The sample carries hundreds of thousands of clones, roughly 12% recorded once. Sequencing input: naive CD4+ T cells from blood. The receptor source for this set is a young man with type 1 diabetes.

CDR3 nucleotide sequence: TGCGCCAGCAGCCAGCCCCGGACTGGGAACACTGAAGCTTTCTTT. Translation gives CASSQPRTGNTEAFF. The V call is TRBV4-1, the J call TRBJ1-1; unclear D gene. The germline V gene encodes CDR1 MGHRA and CDR2 YSYEKL. CDR3 length equals 15 residues. Between the trimmed V and J ends, which lost 3 bases and 1 base, there was a span of 12 bases.

This clone came up a few times. The chain has TRBV15 and TRBJ1-4; 8 nucleotides align to TRBD1. The germline gives CDR1 LNHNV, CDR2 YYDKDF (reference sequence). This CDR3 is built from 15 residues. V lost 5 bases to trimming and J lost 5 bases; unmatched junction nucleotides: 7. The CDR3: CATSSRTGWNEKLFF. DNA for the CDR3: TGTGCCACCAGCTCTCGGACAGGGTGGAATGAAAAACTGTTTTTT.

This clone has only a few counts. The V and J genes are TRBV29-1 and TRBJ2-3; D remains ambiguous. Trimming took 1 base from V and 7 from J, leaving 6 bases between them. The CDR3 has 11 amino acids. CDR1 SQVTM and CDR2 ANQGSEA come from the germline V gene. The CDR3 region has the DNA TGCAGCGTTGAAGTAGTAAATACGCAGTATTTT. Protein product: CSVEVVNTQYF.

This clone was picked up a small number of times. CDR3 sequence (DNA): TGTGCCAGCAGTGTCCGGGCCTACGAGCAGTACTTC. Protein product: CASSVRAYEQYF. This chain links TRBV28 with TRBJ2-7; D is undetermined. The CDR3 runs to 12 residues. Trimming took 5 bases from V and 2 from J, leaving 7 bases between them. Germline V gene sequence: CDR1 MDHEN, CDR2 SYDVKM.